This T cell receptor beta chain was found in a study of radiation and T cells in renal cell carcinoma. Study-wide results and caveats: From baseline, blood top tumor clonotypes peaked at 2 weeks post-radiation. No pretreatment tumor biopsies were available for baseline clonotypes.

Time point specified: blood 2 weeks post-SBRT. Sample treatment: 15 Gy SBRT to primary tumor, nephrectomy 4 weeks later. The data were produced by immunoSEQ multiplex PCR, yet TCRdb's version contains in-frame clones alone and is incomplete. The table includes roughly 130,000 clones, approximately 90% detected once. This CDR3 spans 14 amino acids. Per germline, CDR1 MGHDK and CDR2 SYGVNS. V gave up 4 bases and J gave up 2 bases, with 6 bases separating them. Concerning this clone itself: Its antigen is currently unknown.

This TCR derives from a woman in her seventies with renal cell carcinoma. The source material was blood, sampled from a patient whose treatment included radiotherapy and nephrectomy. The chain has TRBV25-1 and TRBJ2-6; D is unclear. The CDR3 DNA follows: TGTGCCAGCAGTGGGCAACCTGGGGCCAACGTCCTGACTTTC. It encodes CASSGQPGANVLTF.